The 27 T cell receptor beta chains below were found in one sample sequenced in a study of cytomegalovirus exposure and HLA in healthy donors. Researchers ran the PCR with 60 Vbeta and 13 Jbeta primers. The repertoire was sequenced with immunoSEQ multiplex PCR; TCRdb's copy has only in-frame clones and lacks some. The sample includes under 150,000 clones, more than 70% of them seen just once. The sample was PBMCs. The receptors here all came from a man aged 50 to 60 in good health and CMV-seronegative.

The chain employs TRBV7-2 and TRBJ1-1; D possibly corresponds to TRBD1 (6 bases). V gave up 3 bases and J gave up 5 bases, with 10 bases separating them. The CDR3 loop spans 13 amino acids. Germline assignment: CDR1 SGHTA and CDR2 FQGNSA. Here the CDR3 reads CASSLVQGTEAFF. DNA for the CDR3: TGTGCCAGCAGCTTGGTACAGGGAACTGAAGCTTTCTTT.

The V and J genes are TRBV18 and TRBJ1-2, with D possibly matching TRBD1 (5 bases). The CDR3 spans 15 residues. The V gene's germline CDR1 is KGHSH and CDR2 LQKENI. V was clipped by 3 bases and J by 2 bases, with 13 bases between them. The CDR3 coding sequence is TGTGCCAGCTCACCCGGACATGGTGGGAACTATGGCTACACCTTC. This codes for CASSPGHGGNYGYTF.

V gene TRBV9 combines with J gene TRBJ1-2, with TRBD1 matching 8 bases. From germline, CDR1 is SGDLS and CDR2 YYNGEE. The length of the CDR3 is 15 residues. J was trimmed by 8 bases and V by 2 bases; bases with no gene match: 11. The CDR3 is CASSVIGQGNSGYTF. As DNA, the CDR3 is TGTGCCAGCAGCGTTATAGGACAGGGAAATAGCGGCTACACCTTC.

The sample holds a few counts of this clone. The gene calls are TRBV2 and TRBJ1-5; 7 nucleotides agree with TRBD1. From germline, CDR1 is SNHLY and CDR2 FYNNEI. V lost 7 bases, J lost 2 bases, and 5 bases stayed unmatched. The CDR3 has 14 residues. The DNA for the CDR3 is TGTGCCAGCAACTTCGGACAGGGCAATCAGCCCCAGCATTTT. Amino acids: CASNFGQGNQPQHF.

This chain joins TRBV28 and TRBJ1-6, with D maybe TRBD1 (6 bases). Germline CDR1 is MDHEN and CDR2 is SYDVKM. The germline V and J ends were trimmed by 6 bases and 9 bases, with 15 bases remaining between them. The CDR3 covers 14 residues. Written as DNA, the CDR3 is TGTGCCAGCAGCCGGGGGGGCGGGAGTTCACCCCTCCACTTT. Encoded protein: CASSRGGGSSPLHF.

The V gene is TRBV14, the J gene TRBJ2-5; TRBD1 matches 10 bases. The V gene end was trimmed by 3 bases and the J gene end by 5 bases; junction bases not matched to a gene: 9. This CDR3 comprises 16 residues. The germline gives CDR1 SGHDN, CDR2 FVKESK. The chain's CDR3 is CASSQGGQGIRETQYF. CDR3 nucleotides: TGTGCCAGCAGCCAGGGGGGACAGGGGATCAGGGAGACCCAGTACTTC.

The chain employs TRBV10-1 and TRBJ2-2; D uncertain. This CDR3 region has 14 residues. Germline CDR1 WNHNN, CDR2 SYGVQD (reference sequence). Trimming removed 4 bases from V and 1 base from J, with 7 bases in between. The CDR3 DNA reads as TGCGCCAGCAGTGTTGGCGGGAACACCGGGGAGCTGTTTTTT. Its protein product is CASSVGGNTGELFF.

This chain connects TRBV5-1 to TRBJ2-3; a weak D match, TRBD2 (6 bases). The germline gives CDR1 SGHRS, CDR2 YFSETQ. CDR3 size: 15 residues. V shed 3 bases and J shed 4 bases, with 15 bases lying between them. For the CDR3, the DNA is TGCGCCAGCAGCTCCTCGGACTACGGGGCAGATACGCAGTATTTT. Translation gives CASSSSDYGADTQYF.

The chain carries TRBV2 and TRBJ2-2; D is perhaps TRBD1 (6 bases). The V end lost 4 bases, the J end lost 5 bases, and 8 bases lay between the germline ends. The CDR3 has 13 residues. Germline CDR1 and CDR2: SNHLY and FYNNEI. DNA for the CDR3: TGTGCCAGCAGTGTGAGGGGGACCGGGGAGCTGTTTTTT. Translating gives CASSVRGTGELFF.

The chain links TRBV6-6 to TRBJ1-1, with 10 bases fitting TRBD1. The CDR3 is 14 residues long. The V gene end was trimmed by 10 bases and the J gene end by 1 base; junction bases not matched to a gene: 6. CDR1 and CDR2 (germline): MNHNY, SVGAGI (reference sequence). The CDR3 sequence: CAIRGQGENTEAFF. Written as DNA, the CDR3 is TGTGCCATACGTGGACAGGGGGAGAACACTGAAGCTTTCTTT.

The CDR3, as DNA: TGTGCCAGTAGTATCTCCAGGAACTCCTACGAGCAGTACTTC. This gives the protein CASSISRNSYEQYF. The genes are TRBV19 and TRBJ2-7, with D hard to call. Trimming pared 3 bases from V and 0 bases from J, leaving 9 bases between. CDR3 length equals 14 residues. CDR1 and CDR2 from the germline V gene are LNHDA and SQIVND (reference sequence).

The V gene is TRBV14, the J gene TRBJ2-3; TRBD2 agrees at 10 bases. V shed 6 bases, J shed 7 bases, and the junction held 13 bases outside the gene matches. Per germline, CDR1 SGHDN and CDR2 FVKESK. CDR3 length: 16 residues. The CDR3 bases are TGTGCCAGCAGTCAATATCCCAGGACTAGCGGAAATACGCAGTATTTT. The encoded protein is CASSQYPRTSGNTQYF.

This chain connects TRBV7-9 to TRBJ1-1; TRBD1 is a possible D gene (5 bases). The length of the CDR3 is 14 residues. Trimming took off 3 bases at V and 4 bases at J, with 12 bases between the two ends. Germline V lookup: CDR1 SEHNR, CDR2 FQNEAQ (reference sequence). CDR3 in DNA: TGTGCCAGCAGCTTTGACGGGGGAGGCACTGAAGCTTTCTTT. This sequence encodes CASSFDGGGTEAFF.

Only a few counts were recorded for this clone. The rearrangement uses TRBV11-1 and TRBJ1-4; D remains unclear. With 3 bases removed from V and 3 bases from J, the gap between germline ends came to 5 bases. The CDR3 spans 13 residues. Germline lookup yields CDR1 SGHAT and CDR2 FQDESV (reference sequence). CDR3 DNA: TGTGCCAGCAGCTTCAGGCCTAATGAAAAACTGTTTTTT. It encodes CASSFRPNEKLFF.

This chain uses TRBV11-3 with TRBJ1-4; D remains ambiguous. The CDR3 is made up of 15 amino acids. Germline V gene lookup returns CDR1 SGHNT and CDR2 YENEEA. Trimming removed 5 bases at V and 0 bases at J, with 10 bases between. The DNA for the CDR3 is TGTGCCAGCAGCCCAAACAGAGCAACTAATGAAAAACTGTTTTTT. As protein: CASSPNRATNEKLFF.

This sequence joins TRBV18 and TRBJ2-7; maybe TRBD1 (5 bases). The CDR3 totals 12 residues. Trimming stripped 3 bases from V and 6 bases from J, with 9 bases between. Germline assignment: CDR1 KGHSH and CDR2 LQKENI. CDR3 region: CASSPDSSEQYF. The DNA for the CDR3 is TGTGCCAGCTCACCCGACAGCAGCGAGCAGTACTTC.

The chain couples TRBV5-4 to TRBJ2-1, with TRBD1 matching 10 bases. CDR3 length: 16 residues. Germline V gene sequence: CDR1 SGHNT, CDR2 YYREEE (reference sequence). Trimming cost V 3 bases and J 1 base; bases outside gene matches: 4. The CDR3 spells CASSWDRGGSYNEQFF. DNA of the CDR3: TGTGCCAGCAGCTGGGACAGGGGTGGATCCTACAATGAGCAGTTCTTC.

The count of this clone is one. The chain employs TRBV5-1 and TRBJ2-2; D ambiguous. This CDR3 region has 16 residues. Germline CDR1 is SGHRS and CDR2 is YFSETQ. V dropped 0 bases and J dropped 0 bases, with 9 bases sitting between them. CDR3 sequence reads: CASSLDGAANTGELFF. In DNA, the CDR3 is TGCGCCAGCAGCTTGGACGGTGCTGCGAACACCGGGGAGCTGTTTTTT.

The chain links TRBV10-1 to TRBJ2-7; 9 positions match TRBD2. Looked up from germline, CDR1 is WNHNN and CDR2 is SYGVQD (reference sequence). J lost 2 bases, V lost 2 bases, and 10 bases had no gene match. The CDR3 spans 17 residues. The CDR3 DNA follows: TGCGCCAGCAGTGAGACCCCCCTGACTAGCGGCCCCTACGAGCAGTACTTC. Translating it yields CASSETPLTSGPYEQYF.

This sequence joins TRBV28 and TRBJ2-5, with 8 bases identical to TRBD2. The ends lost 1 base at V and 0 bases at J; junction bases unmatched: 7. CDR1 is MDHEN, CDR2 SYDVKM, per germline. The CDR3 is 17 residues long. The CDR3 loop is CASSLLPGRGHQETQYF. DNA for the CDR3: TGTGCCAGCAGTTTATTACCCGGGAGGGGACACCAAGAGACCCAGTACTTC.

V is TRBV6-1 and J is TRBJ2-2; D is perhaps TRBD2 (5 bases). The length of the CDR3 is 16 residues. The V gene's germline CDR1 is MNHNS and CDR2 SASEGT. Deletions cut 2 bases from V and 6 bases from J, with 16 bases between. The CDR3: CASSEMGGGIAGELFF. CDR3 coding DNA: TGTGCCAGCAGTGAAATGGGCGGAGGAATTGCCGGGGAGCTGTTTTTT.

This chain joins TRBV4-1 and TRBJ1-6; D remains unclear. The V and J ends lost 3 bases and 10 bases respectively, with 16 bases between them. The V gene's germline CDR1 is MGHRA and CDR2 YSYEKL. The CDR3 spans 15 residues. The CDR3 DNA reads TGCGCCAGCAGCCAGGGGTTCTCAGGACTCTCACCCCTCCACTTT. This encodes CASSQGFSGLSPLHF.

The chain uses TRBV11-2 and TRBJ2-7, with a possible D match to TRBD1 (5 bases). Per germline, CDR1 SGHAT and CDR2 FQNNGV. CDR3 length: 13 residues. The V gene lost 1 base and the J gene lost 5 bases, with 9 bases spanning the gap. The CDR3 reads CASSLVRTNEQYF. In DNA, the CDR3 is TGTGCCAGCAGCTTAGTTCGGACAAACGAGCAGTACTTC.

The chain has TRBV20-1 and TRBJ1-1; TRBD1 might be the D (5 bases). The CDR3 totals 11 residues. CDR1 and CDR2 from the germline V gene are DFQATT and SNEGSKA (reference sequence). The V and J ends lost 6 bases and 7 bases respectively, with 12 bases between them. CDR3 residues: CSAGLTLEAFF. CDR3 DNA: TGCAGTGCGGGACTGACCCTTGAAGCTTTCTTT.

The chain couples TRBV28 to TRBJ1-5, with unresolved D. Germline V lookup: CDR1 MDHEN, CDR2 SYDVKM. CDR3 length: 13 amino acids. Trimming shortened V by 5 bases and J by 2 bases, and 7 bases separated the two germline ends. This chain's CDR3 is CASSNGGNQPQHF. The CDR3 bases are TGTGCCAGCAGTAACGGGGGCAATCAGCCCCAGCATTTT. Based on the CDR3 plus reference TRBV28 and TRBJ1-5, the full variable domain is DVKVTQSSRYLVKRTGEKVFLECVQDMDHENMFWYRQDPGLGLRLIYFSYDVKMKEKGDIPEGYSVSREKKERFSLILESASTNQTSMYLCASSNGGNQPQHFGDGTRLSIL.

The rearrangement joins TRBV10-1 to TRBJ2-1; 8 bases fit TRBD2. The CDR3 has 15 amino acids. CDR1 WNHNN and CDR2 SYGVQD come from the germline V gene (reference sequence). J was trimmed by 4 bases and V by 4 bases; bases with no gene match: 6. The CDR3 reads CASSAKAGEYNEQFF. CDR3 nucleotides: TGCGCCAGCAGTGCTAAAGCGGGGGAGTACAATGAGCAGTTCTTC.

The V and J genes are TRBV6-5 and TRBJ2-1; 9 nucleotides agree with TRBD1. The CDR3 spans 14 residues. The V gene's germline CDR1 is MNHEY and CDR2 SVGAGI. V shed 5 bases and J 7 bases; nucleotides not matched to a gene: 6. CDR3 protein: CASSNWDRENEQFF. In DNA form, the CDR3 reads TGTGCCAGCAGTAACTGGGACAGGGAAAATGAGCAGTTCTTC.